These 28 T cell receptor beta chains originate from one sample sequenced in a study of T cells after yellow fever vaccination. TCRdb reanalysed the 5' RACE reads using MiXCR and keeps one entry per CDR3 protein. The sample consists of approximately 300,000 distinct CDR3 sequences, more than 8.5% of them appearing once. Here the sequenced sample was PBMCs, taken on the day of the first yellow fever vaccination. The source of these receptors is a man between 18 and 29 years old who received the YFV17D yellow fever vaccine.

The chain recombines TRBV20-1 with TRBJ2-3; a weak D match, TRBD1 (6 bases). The CDR3 contains 15 residues. CDR1 and CDR2 from the germline V gene are DFQATT and SNEGSKA (reference sequence). The V end was cut by 0 bases, the J end by 0 bases, with 10 bases between. As DNA, the CDR3 is TGCAGTGCTAGAGATCCGGGACAAAGCACAGATACGCAGTATTTT. It yields the protein CSARDPGQSTDTQYF.

CDR3 sequence reads: CASSLEGNRGGFGETQYF. The CDR3 DNA reads TGTGCCAGCAGCTTGGAGGGGAACAGGGGCGGGTTTGGAGAGACCCAGTACTTC. The genes are TRBV11-2 and TRBJ2-5, with D possibly TRBD1 on 7 matching bases. Germline V gene data show CDR1 as SGHAT and CDR2 as FQNNGV. Trimming left V 3 bases short and J 4 bases short, with 24 bases between. This CDR3 contains 18 residues.

The chain employs TRBV18 and TRBJ1-1; D ambiguous. The CDR3 is 12 amino acids. Germline V lookup: CDR1 KGHSH, CDR2 LQKENI. The V and J ends lost 3 bases and 8 bases respectively, with 10 bases between them. For the CDR3, the DNA is TGTGCCAGCTCACCGACTTCTGGGGAAGCTTTCTTT. Protein: CASSPTSGEAFF.

The chain is built from TRBV20-1 and TRBJ1-6, with D possibly TRBD1 on 5 matching bases. The germline V gene has CDR1 DFQATT and CDR2 SNEGSKA (reference sequence). This CDR3 has 15 amino acids. V lost 3 bases to trimming and J lost 10 bases, with 19 bases between them. The CDR3 region has the DNA TGCAGTGCTAGGCCCGGGGCTCTCTCGCTCTCACCCCTCCACTTT. Amino acids: CSARPGALSLSPLHF.

This clonotype was observed a few times. This sequence joins TRBV20-1 and TRBJ1-1; 7 bases match TRBD1. CDR3 length equals 11 residues. Germline V gene sequence: CDR1 DFQATT, CDR2 SNEGSKA (reference sequence). V dropped 6 bases and J dropped 5; count of bases not matched to a gene: 3. The CDR3 DNA reads TGCAGTGCCCGACAGGGTACTGAAGCTTTCTTT. It is translated as CSARQGTEAFF.

This clonotype was counted between two and nine times. V usage is TRBV20-1 and J usage is TRBJ2-2; D is uncertain. Trimming cost V 1 base and J 2 bases, with 5 bases left between them. From germline, CDR1 is DFQATT and CDR2 SNEGSKA (reference sequence). The CDR3 loop spans 13 amino acids. The CDR3 is CSARGRNTGELFF. The DNA for the CDR3 is TGCAGTGCTAGAGGTAGAAACACCGGGGAGCTGTTTTTT.

The V and J genes are TRBV4-1 and TRBJ1-1; D gene uncertain. CDR1 and CDR2 from the germline V gene are MGHRA and YSYEKL. This CDR3 comprises 16 residues. V was cut by 0 bases and J by 4 bases, with 15 bases left in between. CDR3 residues: CASSQDRKGGSTEAFF. The CDR3 coding sequence is TGCGCCAGCAGCCAAGATCGTAAGGGTGGAAGCACTGAAGCTTTCTTT.

This clonotype came up many times. The chain uses TRBV4-3 and TRBJ2-3, with TRBD2 matching over 12 bases. V gave up 1 base and J gave up 0 bases; unmatched junction bases: 2. CDR3 length equals 17 residues. From germline, CDR1 is LGHNA and CDR2 YSLEER. The CDR3 region is CASSQGTSGVSTDTQYF. DNA for the CDR3: TGCGCCAGCAGCCAAGGGACTAGCGGGGTTAGCACAGATACGCAGTATTTT.

V gene TRBV25-1 combines with J gene TRBJ2-1; 8 nucleotides agree with TRBD2. CDR1 is MGHDK, CDR2 SYGVNS, per germline. J lost 4 bases, V lost 0 bases, and 5 bases had no gene match. The CDR3 totals 16 residues. CDR3 region: CASSEYATGGYNEQFF. The CDR3, as DNA: TGTGCCAGCAGTGAATATGCGACGGGGGGGTACAATGAGCAGTTCTTC.

This clonotype was detected a few times. The V and J genes are TRBV6-5 and TRBJ1-1; D unresolved. Germline V gene data show CDR1 as MNHEY and CDR2 as SVGAGI. Trimming left V 6 bases short and J 9 bases short, with 14 bases between. The CDR3 is made up of 12 amino acids. The CDR3 DNA sequence: TGTGCCAGCAGCAACTTTGAGGGCCAAGCTTTCTTT. Protein sequence: CASSNFEGQAFF.

This rearrangement joins TRBV6-1 to TRBJ2-5; weak D call: TRBD1 (6 bases). The CDR3 sequence is 15 residues long. The germline V gene encodes CDR1 MNHNS and CDR2 SASEGT. V was trimmed by 7 bases and J by 2 bases, leaving 17 bases between them. CDR3 residues: CASKPTGPAQETQYF. The CDR3 DNA reads as TGTGCCAGCAAACCTACAGGGCCCGCACAAGAGACCCAGTACTTC.

The V and J genes are TRBV28 and TRBJ2-3, with D tentatively TRBD2 (7 bases). The CDR3 sequence is 16 residues long. CDR1 and CDR2 from the germline V gene are MDHEN and SYDVKM. The V and J ends lost 6 bases and 5 bases respectively, with 21 bases between them. The DNA for the CDR3 is TGTGCCAGCAGCCCATGGGGGGGGGGGCATGAAGATACGCAGTATTTT. Encoded protein: CASSPWGGGHEDTQYF.

This clonotype was seen only a few times. This chain links TRBV5-1 with TRBJ1-5, with D tentatively TRBD1 (5 bases). Trimming left V 0 bases short and J 6 bases short, with 13 bases between. The CDR3 spans 15 residues. CDR1 is SGHRS, CDR2 YFSETQ, per germline. DNA of the CDR3: TGCGCCAGCAGCTTGGATGTGGGGGTGGGTCAGCCCCAGCATTTT. Protein product: CASSLDVGVGQPQHF.

The chain is built from TRBV10-3 and TRBJ2-7, with TRBD1 matching over 8 bases. V lost 0 bases to trimming and J lost 3 bases; unmatched junction nucleotides: 4. This CDR3 spans 15 amino acids. The germline gives CDR1 ENHRY, CDR2 SYGVKD. The DNA for the CDR3 is TGTGCCATCAGTGAGTCGAACAGGGGGATCTACGAGCAGTACGTC. Translated, it gives CAISESNRGIYEQYV.

The gene calls are TRBV11-1 and TRBJ2-7, with D unclear. The germline V and J ends were trimmed by 0 bases and 0 bases, with 9 bases remaining between them. The CDR3 has 15 amino acids. The germline V gene has CDR1 SGHAT and CDR2 FQDESV (reference sequence). The CDR3 protein is CASSLAAGLSYEQYF. The CDR3 bases are TGTGCCAGCAGCTTAGCCGCCGGCCTCTCCTACGAGCAGTACTTC.

This chain links TRBV9 with TRBJ2-7; D might be TRBD2 (5 bases). The CDR3 loop spans 14 amino acids. Germline CDR1 is SGDLS and CDR2 is YYNGEE. Trimming removed 4 bases at V and 3 bases at J, with 14 bases between. CDR3 residues: CASSSDPEDYEQYV. For the CDR3, the DNA is TGTGCCAGCAGCTCGGACCCGGAGGACTACGAGCAGTACGTC.

The J gene is TRBJ2-7, the V gene TRBV29-1, with a tentative D call TRBD1 (5 bases). V was trimmed by 5 bases and J by 1 base, leaving 9 bases between them. The CDR3 runs to 12 residues. Germline-derived CDR1 and CDR2 are SQVTM and ANQGSEA. The DNA for the CDR3 is TGCAGCGTTCGACAGAGTTCCTACGAGCAGTACTTC. Its protein product is CSVRQSSYEQYF.

The chain combines TRBV3-1 with TRBJ2-1, with D unresolved. The CDR3 spans 13 residues. Trimming left V 4 bases short and J 4 bases short, with 8 bases between. Per the germline V gene, CDR1 is LGHDT and CDR2 is YNNKEL (reference sequence). CDR3 coding DNA: TGTGCCAGCAGCCCAGGAACATACAATGAGCAGTTCTTC. Amino acids: CASSPGTYNEQFF.

J is TRBJ2-2 and V is TRBV6-1; D unresolved. The CDR3 totals 16 residues. Trimming left V 8 bases short and J 2 bases short, with 18 bases between. CDR1 and CDR2 from the germline V gene are MNHNS and SASEGT. CDR3 region: CASLLGRQDNTGELFF. CDR3 sequence (DNA): TGTGCCAGCCTGCTAGGTCGGCAGGATAACACCGGGGAGCTGTTTTTT.

In this sample, this clonotype turned up a few times. The chain recombines TRBV2 with TRBJ2-1, with TRBD1 identical over 10 bases. Germline V gene sequence: CDR1 SNHLY, CDR2 FYNNEI. The CDR3 runs 15 residues. The V segment lost 5 bases and the J segment 4 bases; nucleotides outside the gene matches: 5. As DNA, the CDR3 is TGTGCCAGCAGTCGGGACAGGGGACTTTACAATGAGCAGTTCTTC. Protein: CASSRDRGLYNEQFF.

J is TRBJ2-1 and V is TRBV6-1; 8 nucleotides match TRBD1. The V gene's germline CDR1 is MNHNS and CDR2 SASEGT. V was clipped by 5 bases and J by 6 bases; unmatched bases: 6. This CDR3 has 14 residues. The CDR3 bases are TGTGCCAGCAGTCAGGACAGGGCATCCAATGAGCAGTTCTTC. Encoded protein: CASSQDRASNEQFF.

In this sample, this clonotype turned up a few times. The chain couples TRBV4-1 to TRBJ2-1; no clear D gene. The CDR3 sequence is 13 residues long. V lost 0 bases and J lost 7, with 7 bases in between. Germline lookup yields CDR1 MGHRA and CDR2 YSYEKL. The CDR3 sequence: CASSQESRNEQFF. The CDR3 region has the DNA TGCGCCAGCAGCCAAGAGTCACGGAATGAGCAGTTCTTC.

This clonotype was seen only a few times. The genes are TRBV7-9 and TRBJ1-4; D gene unclear. The length of the CDR3 is 16 residues. CDR1 is SEHNR and CDR2 is FQNEAQ in the germline V gene (reference sequence). Trimming pared 1 base from V and 0 bases from J, leaving 9 bases between. Written as DNA, the CDR3 is TGTGCCAGCAGCTTAGAACGCATCTCAACTAATGAAAAACTGTTTTTT. This sequence encodes CASSLERISTNEKLFF.

This clonotype was observed a few times. V usage is TRBV12-3 or TRBV12-4 and J usage is TRBJ1-6; D is possibly TRBD1 (5 bases). CDR3 length equals 15 residues. V was trimmed by 5 bases and J by 8 bases, leaving 16 bases between them. The CDR3 sequence: CASSHNRFLYSPLHF. The CDR3 bases are TGTGCCAGCAGTCATAACAGGTTTCTGTATTCACCCCTCCACTTT.

This clonotype was picked up a small number of times. A junction end diverges from the germline sequence, so it may reflect a read error. The chain has TRBV20-1 and TRBJ2-3; D is unresolved. Germline V gene data show CDR1 as DFQATT and CDR2 as SNEGSKA (reference sequence). The CDR3 contains 10 residues. The CDR3 DNA reads TGCAGTGCTCGAGACGCTACGCAGTATTTT. This translates into CSARDATQYF.

There are a few counts of this clonotype. The chain recombines TRBV20-1 with TRBJ2-1; 7 positions agree with TRBD1. Germline values: CDR1 DFQATT, CDR2 SNEGSKA (reference sequence). This CDR3 contains 13 residues. V was clipped by 3 bases and J by 9 bases; unmatched bases: 8. The CDR3 nucleotides are TGCAGTGCTAGTAGGACAGGACTTAGTGAGCAGTTCTTC. This gives the protein CSASRTGLSEQFF.

The rearrangement links TRBV29-1 to TRBJ1-5; tentatively, D is TRBD1 (5 bases). Germline V gene sequence: CDR1 SQVTM, CDR2 ANQGSEA. This CDR3 comprises 13 residues. Trimming stripped 4 bases from V and 0 bases from J, with 7 bases between. The CDR3 nucleotides read TGCAGCGTTGCTCAGGGTAGCAATCAGCCCCAGCATTTT. Protein: CSVAQGSNQPQHF. Full variable domain (missing parts from reference TRBV29-1 and TRBJ1-5): SAVISQKPSRDICQRGTSLTIQCQVDSQVTMMFWYRQQPGQSLTLIATANQGSEATYESGFVIDKFPISRPNLTFSTLTVSNMSPEDSSIYLCSVAQGSNQPQHFGDGTRLSIL.

The rearrangement joins TRBV9 to TRBJ2-3; D may correspond to TRBD1 or TRBD2 (5 bases each). CDR3 length equals 14 residues. V was clipped by 2 bases and J by 3 bases, with 10 bases between them. Looked up from germline, CDR1 is SGDLS and CDR2 is YYNGEE. The chain's CDR3 is CASSVSGTTDTQYF. In DNA, the CDR3 is TGTGCCAGCAGCGTTTCTGGGACGACAGATACGCAGTATTTT.